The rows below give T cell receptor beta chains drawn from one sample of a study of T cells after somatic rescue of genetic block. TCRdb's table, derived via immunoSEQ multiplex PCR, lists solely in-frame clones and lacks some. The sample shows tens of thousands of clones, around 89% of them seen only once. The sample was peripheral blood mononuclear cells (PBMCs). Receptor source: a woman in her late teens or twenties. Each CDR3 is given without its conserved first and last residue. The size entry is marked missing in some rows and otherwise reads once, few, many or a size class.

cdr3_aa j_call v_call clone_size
ASGVLTGLMNTEAF TRBJ1-1 TRBV12-5 NA
ASSSRTGRETQY TRBJ2-5 TRBV28 NA
ASSPADRAWETQY TRBJ2-5 TRBV7-9 NA
ASSLNRYEQY TRBJ2-7 TRBV27 few
ASSLQGARGYEQY TRBJ2-7 TRBV5-1 NA
ASSRTWGPRAPSGFAEKLF TRBJ1-4 TRBV7-8 NA
ASSVGTGPSYEQY TRBJ2-7 TRBV7-2 NA
ASSLGEHRRWADTQY TRBJ2-3 TRBV7-2 NA
ASSQKADSPLH TRBJ1-6 TRBV5-6 NA
ASSPGDRNTGELF TRBJ2-2 TRBV7-9 NA
ASSLNSKNTEAF TRBJ1-1 TRBV5-1 NA
ASAPRGSSYNEQF TRBJ2-1 TRBV12-5 NA
ASSPTGDTEAF TRBJ1-1 TRBV27 NA
ASVSGSYEQY TRBJ2-7 TRBV28 NA
ASSIGRGANYGYT TRBJ1-2 TRBV19 NA
AIMTGGDTQY TRBJ2-3 TRBV10-3 NA
ASSGTGITGELF TRBJ2-2 TRBV5-6 NA